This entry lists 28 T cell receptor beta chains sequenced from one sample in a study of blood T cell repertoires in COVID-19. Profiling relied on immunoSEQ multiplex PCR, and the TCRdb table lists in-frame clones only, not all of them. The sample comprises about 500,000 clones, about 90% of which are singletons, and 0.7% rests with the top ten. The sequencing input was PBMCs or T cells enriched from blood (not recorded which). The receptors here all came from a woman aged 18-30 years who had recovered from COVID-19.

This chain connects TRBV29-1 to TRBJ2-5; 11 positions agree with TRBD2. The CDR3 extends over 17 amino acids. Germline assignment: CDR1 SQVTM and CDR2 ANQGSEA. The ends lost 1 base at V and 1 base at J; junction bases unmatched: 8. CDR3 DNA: TGCAGCGTTGAAGGGGGTAAACTAGCGGGGGTCCAAGAGACCCAGTACTTC. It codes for CSVEGGKLAGVQETQYF.

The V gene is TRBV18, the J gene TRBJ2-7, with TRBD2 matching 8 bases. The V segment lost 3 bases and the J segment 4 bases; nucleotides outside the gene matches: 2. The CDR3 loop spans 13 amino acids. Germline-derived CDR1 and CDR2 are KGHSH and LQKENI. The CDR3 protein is CASSPSGGYEQYF. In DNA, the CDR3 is TGTGCCAGCTCACCCTCGGGGGGGTACGAGCAGTACTTC. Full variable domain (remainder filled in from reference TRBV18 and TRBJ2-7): NAGVMQNPRHLVRRRGQEARLRCSPMKGHSHVYWYRQLPEEGLKFMVYLQKENIIDESGMPKERFSAEFPKEGPSILRIQQVVRGDSAAYFCASSPSGGYEQYFGPGTRLTVT.

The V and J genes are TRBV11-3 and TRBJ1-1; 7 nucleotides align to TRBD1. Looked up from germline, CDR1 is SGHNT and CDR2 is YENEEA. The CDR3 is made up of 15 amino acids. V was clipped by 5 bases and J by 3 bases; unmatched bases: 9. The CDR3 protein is CASSQSTGQDTEAFF. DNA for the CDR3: TGTGCCAGCAGCCAATCGACAGGGCAGGACACTGAAGCTTTCTTT.

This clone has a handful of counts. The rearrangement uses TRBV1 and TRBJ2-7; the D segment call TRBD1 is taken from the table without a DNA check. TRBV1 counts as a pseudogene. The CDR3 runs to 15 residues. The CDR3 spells CTSSSGGGQPYEQYF. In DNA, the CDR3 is TGCACCAGCAGCTCAGGTGGGGGACAGCCCTACGAGCAGTACTTC.

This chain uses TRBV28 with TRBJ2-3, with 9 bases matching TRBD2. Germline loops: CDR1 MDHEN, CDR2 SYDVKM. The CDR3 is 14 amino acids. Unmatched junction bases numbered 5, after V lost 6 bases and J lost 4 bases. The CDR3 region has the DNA TGTGCCAGCAGGCCTAGCGGGGCCGCAGATACGCAGTATTTT. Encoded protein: CASRPSGAADTQYF.

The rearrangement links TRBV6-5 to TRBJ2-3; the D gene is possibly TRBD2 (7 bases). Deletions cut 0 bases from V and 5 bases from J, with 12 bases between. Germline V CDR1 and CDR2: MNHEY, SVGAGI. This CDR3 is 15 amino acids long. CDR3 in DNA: TGTGCCAGCAGTTACTCGGGGGGGCAGGGAGATACGCAGTATTTT. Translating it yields CASSYSGGQGDTQYF.

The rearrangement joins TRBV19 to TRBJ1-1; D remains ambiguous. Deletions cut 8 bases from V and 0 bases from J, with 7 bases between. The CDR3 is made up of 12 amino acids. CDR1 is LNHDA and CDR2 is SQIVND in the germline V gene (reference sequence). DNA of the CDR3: TGTGCCAGTGCTACCCTGAACACTGAAGCTTTCTTT. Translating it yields CASATLNTEAFF.

The CDR3 loop is CASRAGANSYNEQFF. CDR3 DNA sequence: TGCGCCAGCAGGGCGGGGGCTAACTCCTACAATGAGCAGTTCTTC. The chain joins TRBV5-1 to TRBJ2-1, with D maybe TRBD2 (7 bases). Looked up from germline, CDR1 is SGHRS and CDR2 is YFSETQ. The CDR3 covers 15 residues. With 5 bases removed from V and 0 bases from J, the gap between germline ends came to 12 bases.

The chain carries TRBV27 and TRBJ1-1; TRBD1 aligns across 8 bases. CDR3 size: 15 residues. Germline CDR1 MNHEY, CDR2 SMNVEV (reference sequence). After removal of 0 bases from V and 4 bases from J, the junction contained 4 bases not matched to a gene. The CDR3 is CASSLSWQGATEAFF. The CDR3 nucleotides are TGTGCCAGCAGTTTATCATGGCAGGGGGCCACTGAAGCTTTCTTT.

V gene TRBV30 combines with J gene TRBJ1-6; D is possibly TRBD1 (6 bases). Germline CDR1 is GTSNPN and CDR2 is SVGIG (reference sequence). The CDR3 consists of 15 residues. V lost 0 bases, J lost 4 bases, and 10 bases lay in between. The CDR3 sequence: CAWSVGQRYNSPLHF. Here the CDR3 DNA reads TGTGCCTGGAGTGTAGGACAGAGATATAATTCACCCCTCCACTTT.

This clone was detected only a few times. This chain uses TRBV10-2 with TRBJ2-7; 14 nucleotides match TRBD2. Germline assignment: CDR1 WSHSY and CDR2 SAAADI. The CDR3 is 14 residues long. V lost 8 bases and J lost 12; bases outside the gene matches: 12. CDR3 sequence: CASGTSGGESPPYF. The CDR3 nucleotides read TGCGCCAGCGGGACTAGCGGGGGCGAATCTCCGCCGTACTTC.

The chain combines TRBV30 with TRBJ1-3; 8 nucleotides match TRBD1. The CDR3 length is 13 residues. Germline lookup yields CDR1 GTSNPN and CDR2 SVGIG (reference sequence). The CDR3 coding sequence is TGTGCGCGGACAGGGTGGCCTGGAAACACCATATATTTT. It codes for CARTGWPGNTIYF.

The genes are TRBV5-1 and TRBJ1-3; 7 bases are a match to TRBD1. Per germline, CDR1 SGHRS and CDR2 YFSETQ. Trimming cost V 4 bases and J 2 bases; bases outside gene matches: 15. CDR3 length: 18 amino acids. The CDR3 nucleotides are TGCGCCAGCAGCCCCCAGACAGGGACGAGTTCGGCTGGAAACACCATATATTTT. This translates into CASSPQTGTSSAGNTIYF.

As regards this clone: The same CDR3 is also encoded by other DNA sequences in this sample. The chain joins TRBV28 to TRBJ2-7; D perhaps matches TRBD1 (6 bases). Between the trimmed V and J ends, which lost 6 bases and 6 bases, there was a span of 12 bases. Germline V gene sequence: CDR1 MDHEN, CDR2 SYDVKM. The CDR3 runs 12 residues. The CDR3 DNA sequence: TGTGCCAGCAGCAGGGGAAAAGGCGAGCAGTACTTC. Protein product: CASSRGKGEQYF.

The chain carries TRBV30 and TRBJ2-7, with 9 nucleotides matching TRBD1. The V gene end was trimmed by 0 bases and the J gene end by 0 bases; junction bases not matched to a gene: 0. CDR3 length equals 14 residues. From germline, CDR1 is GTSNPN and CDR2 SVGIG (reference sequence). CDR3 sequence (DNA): TGTGCCTGGAGTGTGGACAGGGGCTCCTACGAGCAGTACTTC. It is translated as CAWSVDRGSYEQYF.

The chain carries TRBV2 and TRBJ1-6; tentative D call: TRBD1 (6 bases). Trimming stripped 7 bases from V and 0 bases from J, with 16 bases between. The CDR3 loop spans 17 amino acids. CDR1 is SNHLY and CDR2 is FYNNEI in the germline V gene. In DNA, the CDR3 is TGTGCCAGCACCAGTACAGGGTCGGGCTCCTATAATTCACCCCTCCACTTT. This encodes CASTSTGSGSYNSPLHF.

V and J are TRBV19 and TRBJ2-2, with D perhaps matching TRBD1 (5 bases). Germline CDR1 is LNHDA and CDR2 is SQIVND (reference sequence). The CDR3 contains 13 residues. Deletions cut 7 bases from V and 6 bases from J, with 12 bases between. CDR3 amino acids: CASIRGYAGELFF. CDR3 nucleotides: TGTGCCAGTATAAGGGGCTATGCCGGGGAGCTGTTTTTT.

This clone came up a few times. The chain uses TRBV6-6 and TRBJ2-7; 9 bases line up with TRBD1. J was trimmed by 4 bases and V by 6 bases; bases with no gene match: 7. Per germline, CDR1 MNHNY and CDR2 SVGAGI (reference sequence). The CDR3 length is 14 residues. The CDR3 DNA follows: TGTGCCAGCAGCCCCGGGACAGGGTCTTACGAGCAGTACTTC. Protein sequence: CASSPGTGSYEQYF.

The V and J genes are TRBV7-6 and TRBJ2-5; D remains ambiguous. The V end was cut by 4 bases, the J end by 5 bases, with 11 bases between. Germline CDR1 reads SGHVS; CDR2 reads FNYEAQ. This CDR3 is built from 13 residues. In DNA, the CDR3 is TGTGCCAGCAGCTCAATAAACTTCGAGACCCAGTACTTC. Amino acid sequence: CASSSINFETQYF. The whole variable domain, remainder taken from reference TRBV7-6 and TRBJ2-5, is GAGVSQSPRYKVTKRGQDVALRCDPISGHVSLYWYRQALGQGPEFLTYFNYEAQQDKSGLPNDRFSAERPEGSISTLTIQRTEQRDSAMYRCASSSINFETQYFGPGTRLLVL.

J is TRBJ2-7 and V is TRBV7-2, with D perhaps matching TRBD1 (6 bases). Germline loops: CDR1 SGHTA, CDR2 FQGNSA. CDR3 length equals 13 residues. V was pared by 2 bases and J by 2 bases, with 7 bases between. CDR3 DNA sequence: TGTGCCAGCAGCTTAACAGGGCCCTACGAGCAGTACTTC. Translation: CASSLTGPYEQYF.

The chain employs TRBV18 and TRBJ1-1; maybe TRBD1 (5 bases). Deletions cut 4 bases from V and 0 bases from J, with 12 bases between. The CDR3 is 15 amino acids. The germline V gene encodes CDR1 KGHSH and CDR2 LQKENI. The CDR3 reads CASSLTREVNTEAFF. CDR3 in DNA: TGTGCCAGCTCACTTACCAGGGAGGTGAACACTGAAGCTTTCTTT.

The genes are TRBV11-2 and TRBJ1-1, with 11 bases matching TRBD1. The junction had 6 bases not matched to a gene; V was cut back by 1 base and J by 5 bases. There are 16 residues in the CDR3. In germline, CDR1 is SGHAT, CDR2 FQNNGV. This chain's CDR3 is CASSLGAGTGGTEAFF. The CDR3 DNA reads TGTGCCAGCAGCTTAGGGGCTGGGACAGGGGGGACTGAAGCTTTCTTT.

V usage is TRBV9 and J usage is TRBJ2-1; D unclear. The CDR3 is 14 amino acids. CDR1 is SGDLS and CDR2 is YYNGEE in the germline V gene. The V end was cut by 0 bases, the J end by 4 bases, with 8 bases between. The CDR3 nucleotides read TGTGCCAGCAGCGTAGAGACTCAATACAATGAGCAGTTCTTC. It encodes CASSVETQYNEQFF.

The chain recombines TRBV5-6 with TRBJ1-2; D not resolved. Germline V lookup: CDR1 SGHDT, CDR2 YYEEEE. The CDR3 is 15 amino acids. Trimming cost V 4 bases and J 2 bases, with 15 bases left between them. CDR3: CASSPGGLGNYGYTF. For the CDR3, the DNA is TGTGCCAGCAGCCCCGGCGGACTGGGAAACTATGGCTACACCTTC.

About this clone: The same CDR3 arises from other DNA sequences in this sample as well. The CDR3 nucleotides read TGTGCCAGCAGCCAAGATCCAAATCAGCCCCAGCATTTT. This codes for CASSQDPNQPQHF. The chain links TRBV3-1 (or the pseudogene TRBV3-2) to TRBJ1-5; D uncertain. V lost 0 bases, J lost 4 bases, and 4 bases lay in between. Per germline, CDR1 LGHDT and CDR2 YNNKEL (reference sequence). This CDR3 comprises 13 residues.

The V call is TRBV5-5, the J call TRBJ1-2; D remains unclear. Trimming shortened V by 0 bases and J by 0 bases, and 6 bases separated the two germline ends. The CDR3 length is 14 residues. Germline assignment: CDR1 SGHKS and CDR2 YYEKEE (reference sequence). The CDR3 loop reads CASSLEPANYGYTF. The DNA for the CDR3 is TGTGCCAGCAGCTTGGAACCGGCTAACTATGGCTACACCTTC.

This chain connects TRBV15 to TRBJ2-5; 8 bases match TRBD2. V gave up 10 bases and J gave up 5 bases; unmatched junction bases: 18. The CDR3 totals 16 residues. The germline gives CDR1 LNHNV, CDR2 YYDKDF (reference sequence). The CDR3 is CAISRVAGGLGETQYF. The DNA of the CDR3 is TGTGCCATTTCGCGGGTGGCGGGGGGCCTGGGGGAGACCCAGTACTTC.

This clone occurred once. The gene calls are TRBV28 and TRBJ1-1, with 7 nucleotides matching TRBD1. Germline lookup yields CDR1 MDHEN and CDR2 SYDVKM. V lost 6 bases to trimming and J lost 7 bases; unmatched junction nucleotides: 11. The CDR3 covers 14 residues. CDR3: CASSQIRTGVEAFF. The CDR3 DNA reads TGTGCCAGCAGCCAAATTCGGACAGGAGTTGAAGCTTTCTTT.